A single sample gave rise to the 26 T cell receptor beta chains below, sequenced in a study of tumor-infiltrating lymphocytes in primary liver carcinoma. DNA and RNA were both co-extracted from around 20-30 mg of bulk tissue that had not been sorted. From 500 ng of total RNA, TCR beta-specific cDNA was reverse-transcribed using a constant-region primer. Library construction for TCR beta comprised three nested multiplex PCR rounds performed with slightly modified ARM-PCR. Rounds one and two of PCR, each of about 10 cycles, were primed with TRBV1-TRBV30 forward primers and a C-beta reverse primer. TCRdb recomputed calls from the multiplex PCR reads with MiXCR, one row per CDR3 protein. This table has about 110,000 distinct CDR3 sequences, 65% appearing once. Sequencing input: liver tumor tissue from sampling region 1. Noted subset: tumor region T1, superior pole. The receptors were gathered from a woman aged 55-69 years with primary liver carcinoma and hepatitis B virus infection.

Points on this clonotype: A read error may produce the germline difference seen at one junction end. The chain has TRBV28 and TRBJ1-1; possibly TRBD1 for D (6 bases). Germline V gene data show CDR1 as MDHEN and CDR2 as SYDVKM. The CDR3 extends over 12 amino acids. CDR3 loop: CASIGQNTEAFF. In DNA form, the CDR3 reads TGTGCCAGCATAGGACAGAACACAGAAGCTTTCTTT.

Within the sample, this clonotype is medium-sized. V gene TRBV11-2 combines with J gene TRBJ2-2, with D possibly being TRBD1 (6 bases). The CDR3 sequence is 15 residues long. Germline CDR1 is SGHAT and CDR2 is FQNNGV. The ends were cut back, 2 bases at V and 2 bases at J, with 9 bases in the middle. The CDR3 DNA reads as TGTGCCAGCAGCTTAACGGGACAAAACACCGGGGAGCTGTTTTTT. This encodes CASSLTGQNTGELFF.

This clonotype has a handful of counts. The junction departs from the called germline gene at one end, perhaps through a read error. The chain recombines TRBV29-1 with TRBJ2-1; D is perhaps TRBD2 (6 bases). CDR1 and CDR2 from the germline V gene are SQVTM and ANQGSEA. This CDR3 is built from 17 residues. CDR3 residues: CSAEGVGGESSYNEQFF. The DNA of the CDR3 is TGTAGCGCTGAAGGGGTCGGCGGGGAGAGCTCCTACAATGAGCAGTTCTTC.

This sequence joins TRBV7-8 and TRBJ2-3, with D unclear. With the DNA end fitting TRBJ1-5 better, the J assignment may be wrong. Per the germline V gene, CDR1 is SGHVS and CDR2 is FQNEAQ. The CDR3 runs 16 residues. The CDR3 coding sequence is TGTGCCAGCAGCTCCCTAGCGGGAACGAACACAGATACGCAGCATTTT. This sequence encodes CASSSLAGTNTDTQHF.

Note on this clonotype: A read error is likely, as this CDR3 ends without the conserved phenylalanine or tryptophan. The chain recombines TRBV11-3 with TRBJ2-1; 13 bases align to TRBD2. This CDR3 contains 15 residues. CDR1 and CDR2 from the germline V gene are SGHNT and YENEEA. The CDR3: CDSSLGLAGDNEQFS. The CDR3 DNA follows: TGTGACAGCAGCTTAGGACTAGCGGGAGACAATGAGCAGTTCTCC.

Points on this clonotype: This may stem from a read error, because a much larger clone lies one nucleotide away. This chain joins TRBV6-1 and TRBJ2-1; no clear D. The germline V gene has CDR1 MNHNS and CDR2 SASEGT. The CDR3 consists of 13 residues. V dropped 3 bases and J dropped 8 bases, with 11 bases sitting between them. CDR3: CASSDWADHEQFF. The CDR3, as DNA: TGTGCCAGCAGTGATTGGGCAGACCATGAGCAGTTCTTC.

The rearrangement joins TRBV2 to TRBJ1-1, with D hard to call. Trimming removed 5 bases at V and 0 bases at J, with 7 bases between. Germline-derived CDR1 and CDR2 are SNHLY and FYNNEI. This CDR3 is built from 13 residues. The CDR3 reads CASSSQLNTEAFF. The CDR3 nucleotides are TGTGCCAGCAGTAGTCAGCTGAACACTGAAGCTTTCTTT.

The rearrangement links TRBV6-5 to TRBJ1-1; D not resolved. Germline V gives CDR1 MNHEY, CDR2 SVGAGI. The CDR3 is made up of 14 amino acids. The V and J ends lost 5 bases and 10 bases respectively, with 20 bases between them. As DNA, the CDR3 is TGTGCCAGCAGTCGCCTTACCAGACAAGGCGCAGCTTTCTTT. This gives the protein CASSRLTRQGAAFF.

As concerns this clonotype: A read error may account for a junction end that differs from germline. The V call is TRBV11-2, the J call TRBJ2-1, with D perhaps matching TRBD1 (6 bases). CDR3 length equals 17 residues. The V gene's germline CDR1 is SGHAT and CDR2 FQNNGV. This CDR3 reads CVSSLRPGQRFYNGQFF. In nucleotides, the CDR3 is TGTGTCAGCAGCTTACGACCCGGACAGAGATTCTACAATGGGCAGTTCTTC. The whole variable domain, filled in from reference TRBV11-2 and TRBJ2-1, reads EAGVAQSPRYKIIEKRQSVAFWCNPISGHATLYWYQQILGQGPKLLIQFQNNGVVDDSQLPKDRFSAERLKGVDSTLKIQPAKLEDSAVYLCVSSLRPGQRFYNGQFFGPGTRLTVL.

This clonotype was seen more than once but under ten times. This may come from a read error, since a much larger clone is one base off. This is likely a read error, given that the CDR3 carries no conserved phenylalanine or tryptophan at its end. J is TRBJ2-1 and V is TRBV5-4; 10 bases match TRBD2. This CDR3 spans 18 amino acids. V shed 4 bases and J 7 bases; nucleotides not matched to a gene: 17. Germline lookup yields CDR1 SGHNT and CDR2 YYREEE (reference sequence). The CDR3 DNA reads TGTGCCAGCAGCCTCAGTACCATAGCGGGAGGTAAGGGGAATGAGCAGTTCTTA. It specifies CASSLSTIAGGKGNEQFL.

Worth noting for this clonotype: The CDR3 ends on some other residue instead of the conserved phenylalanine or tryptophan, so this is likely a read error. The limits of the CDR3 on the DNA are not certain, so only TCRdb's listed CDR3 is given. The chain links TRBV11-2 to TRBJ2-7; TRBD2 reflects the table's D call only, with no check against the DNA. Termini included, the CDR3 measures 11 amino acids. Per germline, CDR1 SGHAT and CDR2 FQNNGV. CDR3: CAGSSASSLEY.

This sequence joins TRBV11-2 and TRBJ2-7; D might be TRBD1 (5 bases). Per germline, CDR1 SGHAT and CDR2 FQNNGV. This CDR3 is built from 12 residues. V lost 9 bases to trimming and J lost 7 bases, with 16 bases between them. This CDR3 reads CARNLGAAEQYF. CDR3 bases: TGTGCCAGGAACTTAGGGGCAGCAGAGCAGTACTTC.

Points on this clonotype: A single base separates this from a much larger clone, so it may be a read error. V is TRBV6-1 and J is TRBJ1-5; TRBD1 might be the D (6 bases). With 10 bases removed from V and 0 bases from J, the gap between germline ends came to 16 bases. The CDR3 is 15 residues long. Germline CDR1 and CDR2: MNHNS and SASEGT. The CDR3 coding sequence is TGTGCCAACAGGGTTTCGGGGGATAGCAATCAGCCCCAGCATTTT. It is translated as CANRVSGDSNQPQHF.

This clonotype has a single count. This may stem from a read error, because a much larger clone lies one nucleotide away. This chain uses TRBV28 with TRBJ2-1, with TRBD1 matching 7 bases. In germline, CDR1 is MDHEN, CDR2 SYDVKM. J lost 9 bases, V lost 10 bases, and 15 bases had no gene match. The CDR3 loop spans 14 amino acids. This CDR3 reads CANRRTGGFGEQFF. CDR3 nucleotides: TGTGCCAACAGAAGGACAGGTGGGTTTGGTGAGCAGTTCTTC.

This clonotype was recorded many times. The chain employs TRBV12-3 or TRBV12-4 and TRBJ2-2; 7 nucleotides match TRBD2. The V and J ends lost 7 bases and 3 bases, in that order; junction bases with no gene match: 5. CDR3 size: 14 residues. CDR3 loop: CASTRLADTGELFF. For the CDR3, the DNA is TGTGCCAGCACGCGGCTAGCGGACACCGGGGAGCTGTTTTTT.

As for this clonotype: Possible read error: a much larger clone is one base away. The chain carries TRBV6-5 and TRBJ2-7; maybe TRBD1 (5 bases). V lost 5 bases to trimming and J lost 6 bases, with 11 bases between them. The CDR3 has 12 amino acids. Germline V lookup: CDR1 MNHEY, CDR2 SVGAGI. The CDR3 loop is CASSPQGSEQYF. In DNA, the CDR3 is TGTGCCAGCAGTCCCCAGGGCAGCGAGCAGTACTTC.

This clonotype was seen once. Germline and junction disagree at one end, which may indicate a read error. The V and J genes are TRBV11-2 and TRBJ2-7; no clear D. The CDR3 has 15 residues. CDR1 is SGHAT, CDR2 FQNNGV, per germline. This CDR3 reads CVSSLAARGINEQYF. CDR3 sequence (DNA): TGTGTCAGCAGCCTCGCAGCCAGAGGAATTAACGAGCAGTACTTC.

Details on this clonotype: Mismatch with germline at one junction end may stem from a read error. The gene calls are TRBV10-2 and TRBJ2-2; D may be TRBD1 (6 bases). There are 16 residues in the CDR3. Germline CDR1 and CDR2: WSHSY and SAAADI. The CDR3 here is CASSEHRDMNTGKLFF. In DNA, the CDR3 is TGCGCGAGCAGTGAGCACCGGGACATGAACACCGGGAAGCTGTTTTTT.

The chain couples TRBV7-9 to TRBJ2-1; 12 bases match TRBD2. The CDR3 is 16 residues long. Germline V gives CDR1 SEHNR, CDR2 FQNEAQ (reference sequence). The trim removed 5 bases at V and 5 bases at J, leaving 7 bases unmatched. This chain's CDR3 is CASSHPRTSGNNEQFF. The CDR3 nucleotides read TGTGCCAGCAGCCACCCGCGGACTAGCGGGAACAATGAGCAGTTCTTC.

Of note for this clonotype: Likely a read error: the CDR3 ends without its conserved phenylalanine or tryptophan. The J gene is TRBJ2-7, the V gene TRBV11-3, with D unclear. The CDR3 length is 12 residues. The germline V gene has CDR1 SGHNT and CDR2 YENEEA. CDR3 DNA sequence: TGTGCCAGCACGGGCAGCTCCTACGGGCAGTACTCC. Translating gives CASTGSSYGQYS.

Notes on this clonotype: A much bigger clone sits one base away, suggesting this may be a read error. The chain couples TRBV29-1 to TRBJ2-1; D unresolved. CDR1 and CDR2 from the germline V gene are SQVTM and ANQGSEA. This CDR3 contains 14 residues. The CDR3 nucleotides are TGCAGCGTTGAGGCCGGGTTCCACTACGATGAGCAGTTCTTC. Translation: CSVEAGFHYDEQFF.

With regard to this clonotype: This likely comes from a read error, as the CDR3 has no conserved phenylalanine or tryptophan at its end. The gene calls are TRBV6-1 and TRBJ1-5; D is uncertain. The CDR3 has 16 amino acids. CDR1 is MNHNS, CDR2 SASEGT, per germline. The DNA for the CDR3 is TGCCCCAGCCGAGAGTGGGCCCCGGGTCTACCTCAGCCCCAGCATCTT. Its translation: CPSREWAPGLPQPQHL.

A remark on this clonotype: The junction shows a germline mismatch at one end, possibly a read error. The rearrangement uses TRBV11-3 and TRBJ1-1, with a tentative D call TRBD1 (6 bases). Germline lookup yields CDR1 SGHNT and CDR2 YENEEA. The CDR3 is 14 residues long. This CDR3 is CAGSPNPQGIGAFF. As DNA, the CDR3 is TGTGCCGGCAGCCCCAACCCCCAGGGGATCGGCGCTTTCTTT.

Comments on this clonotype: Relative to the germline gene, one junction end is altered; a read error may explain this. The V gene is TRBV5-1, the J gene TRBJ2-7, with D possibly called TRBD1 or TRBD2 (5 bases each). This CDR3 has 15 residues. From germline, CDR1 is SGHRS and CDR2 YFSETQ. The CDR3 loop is CASSLGGIGSYKQYF. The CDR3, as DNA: TGCGCCAGCAGCTTGGGGGGGATCGGTTCCTACAAGCAGTACTTC.

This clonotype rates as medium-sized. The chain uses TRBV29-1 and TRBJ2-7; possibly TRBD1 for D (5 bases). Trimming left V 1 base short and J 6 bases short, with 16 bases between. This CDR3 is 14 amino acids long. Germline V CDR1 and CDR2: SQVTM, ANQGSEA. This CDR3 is CSVEVGQGPGEQYF. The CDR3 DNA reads TGCAGCGTTGAAGTAGGGCAGGGCCCGGGCGAGCAGTACTTC.

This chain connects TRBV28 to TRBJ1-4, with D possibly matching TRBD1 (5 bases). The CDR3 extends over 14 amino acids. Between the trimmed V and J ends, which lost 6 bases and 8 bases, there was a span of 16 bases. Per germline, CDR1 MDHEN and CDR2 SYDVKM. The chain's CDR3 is CASRKWGDAEKLFF. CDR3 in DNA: TGTGCCAGCAGAAAATGGGGCGACGCAGAAAAACTGTTTTTT.